The subject of this entry is one TCR beta chain. This sample was included in a study of T cell changes during pregnancy in multiple sclerosis. The CDR3 loop spans 16 amino acids. Germline V CDR1 and CDR2: MDHEN, SYDVKM. V shed 0 bases, J shed 2 bases, and the junction held 6 bases outside the gene matches. The table came from immunoSEQ multiplex PCR; TCRdb's copy has only in-frame clones and leaves some out. The profile shows approximately 48,000 clones, approximately 92% of them singletons. The chain carries TRBV28 and TRBJ1-2; 7 bases align to TRBD1. The specimen comprised CD8+ T cells from peripheral blood mononuclear cells, sampled after pregnancy. This sequence originates from a female donor with multiple sclerosis, enrolled in a pregnancy study. The CDR3: CASSLWAEGANYGYTF. The CDR3 coding sequence is TGTGCCAGCAGTTTATGGGCCGAGGGGGCCAACTATGGCTACACCTTC.